This T cell receptor beta chain was obtained from a study of control samples from healthy donors and cancer patients. Repertoires were generated with immunoSEQ multiplex PCR, while TCRdb's copy carries only in-frame clones and drops some. The repertoire includes approximately 100,000 clones, around nine tenths of them detected once, and approximately 15% sits in the top ten. The sequencing sample was made of blood. This receptor was identified in a woman in her forties or fifties in good health.

CDR3 sequence reads: CASRIYGARRLNTEAFF. As DNA, the CDR3 is TGTGCCAGTAGAATCTATGGGGCGCGGAGGTTGAACACTGAAGCTTTCTTT. This sequence joins TRBV19 and TRBJ1-1; D possibly corresponds to TRBD1 (5 bases). Germline values: CDR1 LNHDA, CDR2 SQIVND (reference sequence). CDR3 size: 17 residues. The V end was cut by 6 bases, the J end by 0 bases, with 20 bases between.